This paragraph covers one TCR beta chain sequence. What it binds is not known. This sample is drawn from a study of OX40 agonist ivuxolimab in advanced cancers. Study at large: The eligibility criteria allowed prior anti-PD-1, anti-PD-L1 or anti-CTLA-4 therapy, and 40% had some. Study findings and constraints: The mean number of expanded clones was higher in CD8+ T cells than in CD4+. Antigen specificity remained undetermined for the expanded peripheral T cells.

This CDR3 is built from 15 residues. The germline V gene has CDR1 MDHEN and CDR2 SYDVKM. The V gene end was trimmed by 1 base and the J gene end by 2 bases; junction bases not matched to a gene: 3. TCRdb's table, derived via immunoSEQ multiplex PCR, lists solely in-frame clones and lacks some. The sample yields tens of thousands of clones, over 80% seen once. The source of this sequence is an adult with an advanced solid tumor such as melanoma, head and neck, liver or kidney cancer. This sample comprised CD4+ or CD8+ T cells sorted from blood, obtained in a trial of the OX40 agonist ivuxolimab. This sequence joins TRBV28 and TRBJ2-5; TRBD2 matches 8 bases. This CDR3 reads CASSLSAGGQETQYF. The CDR3 nucleotides are TGTGCCAGCAGTTTATCCGCGGGGGGACAAGAGACCCAGTACTTC.